Described below is a single TCR beta chain sequence and its context. Its antigen is unknown. Per germline, CDR1 MDHEN and CDR2 SYDVKM. V shed 5 bases and J 6 bases; nucleotides not matched to a gene: 8. The CDR3 sequence is 14 residues long. The data were obtained in a study of EBV T-cell therapy then PD-1 blockade in nasopharyngeal carcinoma. Here immunoSEQ multiplex PCR was the method, and the copy in TCRdb shows in-frame clones only, minus some. The sample has tens of thousands of clones; 82% are singletons. As for treatment: AdE1-LMPpoly-expanded autologous EBV-specific T-cell therapy followed by anti-PD-1 nivolumab.

The TCR comes from a man aged 40-55 years with nasopharyngeal carcinoma. The specimen comprised CD8+ T cells from blood, sampled at day -245 from a patient whose treatment included autologous EBV-specific T cells and nivolumab. The J gene is TRBJ2-7, the V gene TRBV28; TRBD1 matches 9 bases. The CDR3 spells CASSTGTGWVEQYF. CDR3 DNA: TGTGCCAGCAGTACCGGGACAGGGTGGGTCGAGCAGTACTTC.